Below, 21 T cell receptor beta chains from the same sample are listed, as sequenced in a study of blood T cell repertoires in COVID-19 (dated by TCRdb to 2020 to 2021). Library creation used the immunoSEQ multiplex PCR assay. As stored in TCRdb, this immuneACCESS dataset retains in-frame rearrangements with V and J assigned. A fraction of the clones does not appear; measured against another copy, unresolved V genes explain less than half of the discrepancy, and the remainder lacks a known reason. The sample contains 300,000 or so clones, about 85% of them found a single time. The ten largest clones capture about 6% of the sample. The sequencing input was PBMCs or T cells enriched from blood (not recorded which). The receptors originated from a woman aged 25-40 years who had recovered from COVID-19.

CDR3 protein: CASAHLTGNTGELFF. CDR3 nucleotides: TGTGCCAGCGCACACTTGACAGGGAACACCGGGGAGCTGTTTTTT. This rearrangement joins TRBV25-1 to TRBJ2-2, with D possibly matching TRBD1 (6 bases). V was pared by 8 bases and J by 1 base, with 14 bases between. Per the germline V gene, CDR1 is MGHDK and CDR2 is SYGVNS. This CDR3 spans 15 amino acids.

The rearrangement uses TRBV7-2 and TRBJ2-1; 7 nucleotides match TRBD1. The germline gives CDR1 SGHTA, CDR2 FQGNSA. CDR3 length: 15 amino acids. The trim removed 1 base at V and 7 bases at J, leaving 7 bases unmatched. The CDR3 loop reads CASSLDRGEWNEQFF. In DNA, the CDR3 is TGTGCCAGCAGCTTAGACAGGGGAGAATGGAATGAGCAGTTCTTC.

The CDR3 spells CASSNLRDSYEQYF. DNA for the CDR3: TGTGCCAGCAGTAATCTCCGGGACAGCTACGAGCAGTACTTC. V and J are TRBV7-9 and TRBJ2-7; 7 nucleotides agree with TRBD1. Trimming at V came to 6 bases and at J to 3 bases, leaving 8 bases not matched to a gene. CDR1 is SEHNR and CDR2 is FQNEAQ in the germline V gene (reference sequence). The CDR3 consists of 14 residues. Looking up the rest from reference TRBV7-9 and TRBJ2-7 gives the full variable domain: DTGVSQNPRHKITKRGQNVTFRCDPISEHNRLYWYRQTLGQGPEFLTYFQNEAQLEKSRLLSDRFSAERPKGSFSTLEIQRTEQGDSAMYLCASSNLRDSYEQYFGPGTRLTVT.

This clone was seen only a few times. The chain is built from TRBV7-8 and TRBJ2-6, with 7 positions matching TRBD1. V shed 3 bases, J shed 1 base, and the junction held 6 bases outside the gene matches. The CDR3 runs 17 residues. Germline assignment: CDR1 SGHVS and CDR2 FQNEAQ. The CDR3, as DNA: TGTGCCAGCAGCTTGACGACAGGGTGGTCTGGGGCCAACGTCCTGACTTTC. Protein: CASSLTTGWSGANVLTF.

This chain connects TRBV5-6 to TRBJ1-5; 8 bases are shared with TRBD1. The CDR3 is 14 residues long. CDR1 and CDR2 (germline): SGHDT, YYEEEE. The V and J ends lost 5 bases and 6 bases, in that order; junction bases with no gene match: 7. The CDR3 DNA reads as TGTGCCAGCAGTTTCCAGGGGGCTGCTCAGCCCCAGCATTTT. This codes for CASSFQGAAQPQHF.

This sequence joins TRBV7-2 and TRBJ2-7, with 12 bases fitting TRBD2. The trim removed 11 bases at V and 4 bases at J, leaving 9 bases unmatched. Germline V lookup: CDR1 SGHTA, CDR2 FQGNSA. The CDR3 spans 14 residues. This CDR3 is CAAAASGGDYEQYF. Written as DNA, the CDR3 is TGTGCCGCGGCGGCTAGCGGGGGGGATTACGAGCAGTACTTC.

The rearrangement links TRBV30 to TRBJ2-3; 11 nucleotides align to TRBD1. CDR1 and CDR2 (germline): GTSNPN, SVGIG (reference sequence). CDR3 length: 13 amino acids. V shed 8 bases, J shed 10 bases, and the junction held 11 bases outside the gene matches. The CDR3 here is CAGQGAMGGAQYF. CDR3 sequence (DNA): TGTGCCGGACAGGGGGCGATGGGCGGTGCGCAGTATTTT.

The sample holds one count of this clone. The gene calls are TRBV21-1 and TRBJ1-5; TRBD1 was called by the table and not checked on the DNA. TRBV21-1 is termed a pseudogene. The length of the CDR3 is 16 residues. CDR3 coding DNA: TGTGCCAGCAGCAAAGTGCTCAGGGTCCTCAATCAGCCCCAGCATTTT. This codes for CASSKVLRVLNQPQHF.

The gene calls are TRBV7-2 and TRBJ2-5; 7 nucleotides agree with TRBD2. The CDR3 covers 16 residues. V gave up 3 bases and J gave up 7 bases; unmatched junction bases: 14. Germline CDR1 is SGHTA and CDR2 is FQGNSA. Written as DNA, the CDR3 is TGTGCCAGCAGCTTCGAAATAGCGGGTCGACGGTGGACCCAGTACTTC. As protein: CASSFEIAGRRWTQYF.

The chain couples TRBV13 to TRBJ1-6; unclear D gene. V was shortened by 6 bases and J by 4 bases, with 22 bases between the two germline ends. This CDR3 comprises 18 residues. Looked up from germline, CDR1 is PRHDT and CDR2 is FYEKMQ (reference sequence). The DNA of the CDR3 is TGTGCCAGCAGTCCAATTCGGGCCCCACGGGGTTATAATTCACCCCTCCACTTT. This codes for CASSPIRAPRGYNSPLHF. Filled out from reference TRBV13 and TRBJ1-6, the complete variable domain reads AAGVIQSPRHLIKEKRETATLKCYPIPRHDTVYWYQQGPGQDPQFLISFYEKMQSDKGSIPDRFSAQQFSDYHSELNMSSLELGDSALYFCASSPIRAPRGYNSPLHFGNGTRLTVT.

The V and J genes are TRBV5-1 and TRBJ2-7, with 7 nucleotides matching TRBD1. The CDR3 covers 14 residues. The V and J ends lost 3 bases and 3 bases, in that order; junction bases with no gene match: 6. Germline lookup yields CDR1 SGHRS and CDR2 YFSETQ. The CDR3 region has the DNA TGCGCCAGCAGCTCGGGACAGCCGAGCTACGAGCAGTACTTC. This sequence encodes CASSSGQPSYEQYF.

The V and J genes are TRBV3-1 (or the pseudogene TRBV3-2) and TRBJ1-6; D is unclear. CDR1 is LGHDT and CDR2 is YNNKEL in the germline V gene (reference sequence). Deletions cut 0 bases from V and 9 bases from J, with 9 bases between. The CDR3 contains 14 residues. DNA of the CDR3: TGTGCCAGCAGCCAAGATCGAGGGATTTCACCCCTCCACTTT. It translates to CASSQDRGISPLHF.

The rearrangement joins TRBV5-1 to TRBJ2-2, with a tentative D call TRBD2 (6 bases). V lost 3 bases, J lost 2 bases, and 14 bases lay in between. Germline V CDR1 and CDR2: SGHRS, YFSETQ. The length of the CDR3 is 16 residues. The CDR3 is CASSWGLGGNTGELFF. The CDR3 nucleotides read TGCGCCAGCAGCTGGGGTTTGGGGGGAAACACCGGGGAGCTGTTTTTT.

The chain uses TRBV18 and TRBJ1-2; TRBD1 aligns across 7 bases. The germline gives CDR1 KGHSH, CDR2 LQKENI. CDR3 size: 14 residues. Trimming cost V 3 bases and J 1 base; bases outside gene matches: 2. As DNA, the CDR3 is TGTGCCAGCTCACCCGGACAGGATAACTATGGCTACACCTTC. Translation: CASSPGQDNYGYTF.

This clone was recorded only once. The DNA of the CDR3 is TGTGCCAGCTCACAGGACAGAAGCACCTACAATGAGCAGTTCTTC. Translated, it gives CASSQDRSTYNEQFF. This rearrangement joins TRBV18 to TRBJ2-1; a weak D match, TRBD1 (6 bases). Trimming stripped 4 bases from V and 2 bases from J, with 12 bases between. This CDR3 region has 15 residues. The V gene's germline CDR1 is KGHSH and CDR2 LQKENI.

This rearrangement joins TRBV27 to TRBJ1-2; 10 positions agree with TRBD1. The germline V gene has CDR1 MNHEY and CDR2 SMNVEV (reference sequence). J lost 4 bases, V lost 5 bases, and 7 bases had no gene match. The CDR3 contains 15 residues. CDR3 in DNA: TGTGCCAGCAGTCCCGACAGGGGGCGCCTCTATGGCTACACCTTC. As protein: CASSPDRGRLYGYTF.

This clone was detected a few times. This same CDR3 is encoded by further DNA sequences in the sample. The rearrangement links TRBV27 to TRBJ1-2; maybe TRBD1 (5 bases). Germline-derived CDR1 and CDR2 are MNHEY and SMNVEV (reference sequence). The CDR3 length is 14 residues. Deletions cut 0 bases from V and 5 bases from J, with 10 bases between. The CDR3 loop reads CASSLSGGGYGYTF. Written as DNA, the CDR3 is TGTGCCAGCAGTTTATCCGGCGGGGGTTATGGCTACACCTTC.

This clone is a singleton in its sample. The J gene is TRBJ2-7, the V gene TRBV5-5; a weak D match, TRBD2 (6 bases). The V gene lost 4 bases and the J gene lost 2 bases, with 13 bases spanning the gap. Per germline, CDR1 SGHKS and CDR2 YYEKEE (reference sequence). This CDR3 has 14 residues. CDR3 in amino acids: CASSRGGPTYEQYF. The CDR3 DNA reads as TGTGCCAGCAGCCGGGGAGGCCCGACCTACGAGCAGTACTTC.

The chain has TRBV7-8 and TRBJ1-6; tentative D call: TRBD1 (6 bases). This CDR3 comprises 14 residues. V was pared by 5 bases and J by 8 bases, with 13 bases between. CDR1 SGHVS and CDR2 FQNEAQ come from the germline V gene. The CDR3 is CASSIRQAYSPLHF. CDR3 nucleotides: TGTGCCAGCAGCATCCGACAGGCTTATTCACCCCTCCACTTT.

The chain combines TRBV19 with TRBJ2-7; TRBD1 matches 9 bases. The CDR3 has 14 residues. CDR1 and CDR2 (germline): LNHDA, SQIVND (reference sequence). J gave up 9 bases and V 10 bases, and 16 bases lay outside the gene matches. In DNA form, the CDR3 reads TGTGCCACCTCCCCGGGACAGGGTGGGTATGGGCAGTACTTC. Translated, it gives CATSPGQGGYGQYF.

V usage is TRBV25-1 and J usage is TRBJ1-4; D gene ambiguous. V was shortened by 5 bases and J by 1 base, with 5 bases between the two germline ends. Per the germline V gene, CDR1 is MGHDK and CDR2 is SYGVNS. This CDR3 has 13 amino acids. As DNA, the CDR3 is TGTGCCAGCAGTCCCAGAACTAATGAAAAACTGTTTTTT. It codes for CASSPRTNEKLFF.